A single sample is the source of the 7 T cell receptor beta chains below, sequenced in a study of shared clonotypes between healthy human individuals. The repertoire was sequenced with immunoSEQ multiplex PCR; TCRdb's copy has only in-frame clones and lacks some. Of approximately 240,000 clones listed, approximately 65% are singletons. Sequencing used memory CD4+ T cells sorted from blood. The subset was: CD45RA-negative fraction. Receptor source: a man in his thirties or forties in good health.

As regards this clone: The germline gene is not matched at one end of the junction; a read error may be the cause. The chain uses TRBV27 and TRBJ2-1, with TRBD1 as a possible D gene (6 bases). The CDR3 is 17 amino acids. Germline V CDR1 and CDR2: MNHEY, SMNVEV (reference sequence). CDR3 sequence reads: CASSLFTGPSSYNEQLF. CDR3 in DNA: TGTGCCAGCAGTTTATTCACAGGGCCCAGCTCCTACAATGAGCAGCTCTTC.

This clone turned up a few times. V is TRBV7-9 and J is TRBJ2-1; D possibly corresponds to TRBD2 (5 bases). The germline V gene encodes CDR1 SEHNR and CDR2 FQNEAQ (reference sequence). V lost 4 bases and J lost 3, with 16 bases in between. The CDR3 is 16 amino acids. CDR3 nucleotides: TGTGCCAGCAGCTCAAGGACTCAACTCAACTACAATGAGCAGTTCTTC. Its translation: CASSSRTQLNYNEQFF.

This chain joins TRBV7-2 and TRBJ1-1, with TRBD1 as a possible D gene (6 bases). The ends were cut back, 5 bases at V and 4 bases at J, with 20 bases in the middle. The CDR3 consists of 16 residues. Germline-derived CDR1 and CDR2 are SGHTA and FQGNSA. The DNA for the CDR3 is TGTGCCAGCAGCACGGGACATAGAGGGGCCGTCACTGAAGCTTTCTTT. This gives the protein CASSTGHRGAVTEAFF.

V gene TRBV6-5 combines with J gene TRBJ2-6; D might be TRBD2 (6 bases). V was pared by 6 bases and J by 3 bases, with 12 bases between. The germline gives CDR1 MNHEY, CDR2 SVGAGI. This CDR3 is built from 15 residues. CDR3 residues: CASRSSGVGANVLTF. The CDR3 nucleotides read TGTGCCAGCAGATCATCGGGGGTTGGGGCCAACGTCCTGACTTTC.

About this clone: At one of its ends the junction is not consistent with the germline gene, which may arise from a read error. The V gene is TRBV7-7, the J gene TRBJ2-1; D is perhaps TRBD2 (6 bases). The CDR3 extends over 15 amino acids. Germline loops: CDR1 SSHAT, CDR2 FNYEAQ (reference sequence). The CDR3 coding sequence is TGTGCTAGCAGCTTACTTTCGGGCGGGAAAGATGAGCAGTTCTTC. Translated, it gives CASSLLSGGKDEQFF. Variable domain in full (rest from reference TRBV7-7 and TRBJ2-1): GAGVSQSPRYKVTKRGQDVTLRCDPISSHATLYWYQQALGQGPEFLTYFNYEAQPDKSGLPSDRFSAERPEGSISTLTIQRTEQRDSAMYRCASSLLSGGKDEQFFGPGTRLTVL.

The chain carries TRBV5-8 and TRBJ1-1; tentative D call: TRBD1 (6 bases). The CDR3 extends over 15 amino acids. Looked up from germline, CDR1 is SGHTS and CDR2 is YDEGEE. Deletions cut 3 bases from V and 1 base from J, with 13 bases between. The CDR3 sequence is CASSYQTGQNTEAFF. In DNA, the CDR3 is TGTGCCAGCAGCTATCAGACAGGCCAGAACACTGAAGCTTTCTTT.

The V gene is TRBV7-2, the J gene TRBJ2-1; the match to TRBD2 covers 14 bases. There are 16 residues in the CDR3. Looked up from germline, CDR1 is SGHTA and CDR2 is FQGNSA. The V segment lost 6 bases and the J segment 7 bases; nucleotides outside the gene matches: 8. The CDR3 sequence: CASRHRLAGGRNEQFF. CDR3 nucleotide sequence: TGTGCCAGCAGACATAGACTAGCGGGAGGGAGGAATGAGCAGTTCTTC.